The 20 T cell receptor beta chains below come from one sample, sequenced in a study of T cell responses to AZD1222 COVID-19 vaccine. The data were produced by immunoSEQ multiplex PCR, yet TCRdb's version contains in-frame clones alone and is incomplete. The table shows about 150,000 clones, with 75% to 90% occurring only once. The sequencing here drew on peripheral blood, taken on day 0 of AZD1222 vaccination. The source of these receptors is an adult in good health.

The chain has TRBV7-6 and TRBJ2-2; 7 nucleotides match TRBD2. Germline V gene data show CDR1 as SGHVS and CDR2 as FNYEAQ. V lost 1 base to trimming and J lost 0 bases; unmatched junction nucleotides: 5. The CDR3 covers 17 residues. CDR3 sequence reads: CASSLEVAGANTGELFF. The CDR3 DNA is TGTGCCAGCAGCTTAGAGGTTGCGGGAGCGAACACCGGGGAGCTGTTTTTT.

This CDR3 reads CASSSTLGQGRDGYTF. Written as DNA, the CDR3 is TGCGCCAGCAGTTCGACCTTGGGGCAAGGAAGGGATGGCTACACCTTC. The chain uses TRBV5-1 and TRBJ1-2; D possibly corresponds to TRBD1 (5 bases). V lost 5 bases to trimming and J lost 6 bases, with 23 bases between them. CDR1 and CDR2 from the germline V gene are SGHRS and YFSETQ. The CDR3 totals 16 residues. The variable domain in full, with the rest retrieved from reference TRBV5-1 and TRBJ1-2, is KAGVTQTPRYLIKTRGQQVTLSCSPISGHRSVSWYQQTPGQGLQFLFEYFSETQRNKGNFPGRFSGRQFSNSRSEMNVSTLELGDSALYLCASSSTLGQGRDGYTFGSGTRLTVV.

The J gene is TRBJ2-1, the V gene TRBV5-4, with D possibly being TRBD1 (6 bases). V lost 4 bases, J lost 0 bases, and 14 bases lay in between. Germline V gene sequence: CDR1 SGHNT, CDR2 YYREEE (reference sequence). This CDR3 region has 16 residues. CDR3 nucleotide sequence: TGTGCCAGCAGCCCCGGCGCGGACAGCTCCTACAATGAGCAGTTCTTC. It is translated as CASSPGADSSYNEQFF.

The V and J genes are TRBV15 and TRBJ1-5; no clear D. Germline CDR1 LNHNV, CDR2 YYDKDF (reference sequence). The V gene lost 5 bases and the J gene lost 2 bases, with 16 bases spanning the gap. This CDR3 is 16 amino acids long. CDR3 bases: TGTGCCACCAGCGAGTTGCAAAAGAGGGGCAATCAGCCCCAGCATTTT. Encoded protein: CATSELQKRGNQPQHF.

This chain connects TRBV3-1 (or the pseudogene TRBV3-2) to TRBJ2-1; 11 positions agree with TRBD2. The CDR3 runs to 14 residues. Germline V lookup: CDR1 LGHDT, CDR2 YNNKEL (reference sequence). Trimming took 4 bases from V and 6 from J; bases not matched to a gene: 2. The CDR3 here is CASSLTSGVNEQFF. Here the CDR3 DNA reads TGTGCCAGCAGCCTGACTAGCGGGGTCAATGAGCAGTTCTTC.

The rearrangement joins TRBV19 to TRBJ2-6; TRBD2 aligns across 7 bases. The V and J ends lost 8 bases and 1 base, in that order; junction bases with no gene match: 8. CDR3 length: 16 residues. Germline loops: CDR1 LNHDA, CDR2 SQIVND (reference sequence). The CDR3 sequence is CASQPGLKSGANVLTF. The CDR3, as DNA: TGTGCCAGTCAGCCGGGACTAAAATCTGGGGCCAACGTCCTGACTTTC.

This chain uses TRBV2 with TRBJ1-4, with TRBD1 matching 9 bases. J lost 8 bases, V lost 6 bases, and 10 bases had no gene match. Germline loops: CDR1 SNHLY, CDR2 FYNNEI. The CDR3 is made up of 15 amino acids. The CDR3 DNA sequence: TGTGCCAGCAGAGCGGACAGGGGAAATCTAGAAAAACTGTTTTTT. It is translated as CASRADRGNLEKLFF.

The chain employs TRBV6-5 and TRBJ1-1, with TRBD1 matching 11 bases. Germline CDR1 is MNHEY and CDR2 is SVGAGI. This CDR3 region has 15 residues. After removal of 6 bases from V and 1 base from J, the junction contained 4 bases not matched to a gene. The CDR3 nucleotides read TGTGCCAGCAGCCGGACAGGGGGCAGGAACACTGAAGCTTTCTTT. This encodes CASSRTGGRNTEAFF.

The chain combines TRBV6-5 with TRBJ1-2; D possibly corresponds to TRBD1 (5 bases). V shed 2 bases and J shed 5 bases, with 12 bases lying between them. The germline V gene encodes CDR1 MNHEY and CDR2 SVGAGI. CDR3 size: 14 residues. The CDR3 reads CASSYGGMPYGYTF. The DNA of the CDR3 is TGTGCCAGCAGTTACGGGGGAATGCCATATGGCTACACCTTC.

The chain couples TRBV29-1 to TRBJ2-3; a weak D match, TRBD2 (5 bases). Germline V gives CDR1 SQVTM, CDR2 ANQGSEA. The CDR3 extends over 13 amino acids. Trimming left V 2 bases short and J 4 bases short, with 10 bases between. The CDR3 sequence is CSVEYGSSDTQYF. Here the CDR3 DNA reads TGCAGCGTTGAATATGGGAGTTCAGATACGCAGTATTTT.

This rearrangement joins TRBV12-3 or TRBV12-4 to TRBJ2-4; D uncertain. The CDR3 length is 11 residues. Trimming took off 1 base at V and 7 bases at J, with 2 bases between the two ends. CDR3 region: CASSLGNIQYF. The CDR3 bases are TGTGCCAGCAGTTTAGGGAACATTCAGTACTTC.

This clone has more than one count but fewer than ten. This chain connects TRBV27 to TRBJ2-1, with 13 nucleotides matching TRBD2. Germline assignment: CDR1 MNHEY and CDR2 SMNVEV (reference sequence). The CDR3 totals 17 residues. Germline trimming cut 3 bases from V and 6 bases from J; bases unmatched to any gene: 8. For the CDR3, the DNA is TGTGCCAGCAGTTTCATACGACTAGCGGGAGGCCGCAATGAGCAGTTCTTC. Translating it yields CASSFIRLAGGRNEQFF.

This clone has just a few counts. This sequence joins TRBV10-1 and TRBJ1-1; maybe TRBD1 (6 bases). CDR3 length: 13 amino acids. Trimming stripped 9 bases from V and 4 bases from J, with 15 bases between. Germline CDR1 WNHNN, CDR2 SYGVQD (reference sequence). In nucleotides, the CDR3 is TGCGCCAGGTTCCTCGACAGGTTCACTGAAGCTTTCTTT. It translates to CARFLDRFTEAFF.

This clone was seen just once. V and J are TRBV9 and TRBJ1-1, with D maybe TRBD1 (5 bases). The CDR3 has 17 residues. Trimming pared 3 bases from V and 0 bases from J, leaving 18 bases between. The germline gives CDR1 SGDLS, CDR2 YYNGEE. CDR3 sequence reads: CASSAGGWADMNTEAFF. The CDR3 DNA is TGTGCCAGCAGCGCTGGGGGTTGGGCCGATATGAACACTGAAGCTTTCTTT.

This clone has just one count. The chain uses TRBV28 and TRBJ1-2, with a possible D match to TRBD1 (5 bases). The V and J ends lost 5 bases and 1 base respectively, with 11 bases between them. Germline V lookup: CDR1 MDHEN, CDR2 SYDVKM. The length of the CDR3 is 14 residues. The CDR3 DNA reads TGTGCCAGCAGTCAATGGGGCCTTAACTATGGCTACACCTTC. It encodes CASSQWGLNYGYTF.

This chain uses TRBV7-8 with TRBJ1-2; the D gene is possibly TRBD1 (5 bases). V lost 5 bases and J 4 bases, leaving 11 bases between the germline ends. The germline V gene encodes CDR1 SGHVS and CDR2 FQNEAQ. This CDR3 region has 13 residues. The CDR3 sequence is CASSLIDSYGYTF. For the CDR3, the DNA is TGTGCCAGCAGCCTAATCGACAGCTATGGCTACACCTTC.

CDR3 residues: CASSSYGAVNTEAFF. The CDR3 bases are TGTGCCAGCAGCTCATATGGGGCAGTGAACACTGAAGCTTTCTTT. The gene calls are TRBV7-6 and TRBJ1-1, with D perhaps matching TRBD1 (5 bases). Looked up from germline, CDR1 is SGHVS and CDR2 is FNYEAQ. The CDR3 runs 15 residues. V lost 4 bases and J 0 bases, leaving 12 bases between the germline ends.

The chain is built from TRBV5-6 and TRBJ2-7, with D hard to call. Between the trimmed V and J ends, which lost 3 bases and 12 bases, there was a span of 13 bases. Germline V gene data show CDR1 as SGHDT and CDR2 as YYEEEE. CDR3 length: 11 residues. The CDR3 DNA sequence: TGTGCCAGCAGCTCACGTGAGAGGTCGTACTTC. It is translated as CASSSRERSYF.

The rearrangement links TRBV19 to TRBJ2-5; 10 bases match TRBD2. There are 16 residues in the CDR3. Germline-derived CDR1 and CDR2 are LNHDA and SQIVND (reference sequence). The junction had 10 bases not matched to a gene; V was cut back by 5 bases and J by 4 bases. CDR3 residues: CASSPLSGGGGETQYF. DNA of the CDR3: TGTGCCAGTAGTCCCCTGAGCGGGGGGGGTGGAGAGACCCAGTACTTC.

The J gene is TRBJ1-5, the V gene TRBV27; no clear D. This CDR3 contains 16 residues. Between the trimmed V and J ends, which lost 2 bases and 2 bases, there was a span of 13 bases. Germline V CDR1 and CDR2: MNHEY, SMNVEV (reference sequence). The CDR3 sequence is CASSLRPPIGNQPQHF. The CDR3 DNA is TGTGCCAGCAGTTTAAGGCCCCCTATAGGCAATCAGCCCCAGCATTTT.